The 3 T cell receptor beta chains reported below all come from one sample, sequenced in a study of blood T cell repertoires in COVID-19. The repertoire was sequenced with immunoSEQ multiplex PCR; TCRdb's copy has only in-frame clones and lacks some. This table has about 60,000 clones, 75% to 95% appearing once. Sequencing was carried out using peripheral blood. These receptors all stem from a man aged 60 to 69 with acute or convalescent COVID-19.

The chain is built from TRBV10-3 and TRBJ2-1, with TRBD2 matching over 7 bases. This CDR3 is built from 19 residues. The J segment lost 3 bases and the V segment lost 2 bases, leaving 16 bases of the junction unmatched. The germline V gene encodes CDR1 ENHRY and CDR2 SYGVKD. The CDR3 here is CAISEPLLGSSGDYNEQFF. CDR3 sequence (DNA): TGTGCCATCAGTGAGCCCCTCCTAGGTTCCAGCGGGGACTACAATGAGCAGTTCTTC.

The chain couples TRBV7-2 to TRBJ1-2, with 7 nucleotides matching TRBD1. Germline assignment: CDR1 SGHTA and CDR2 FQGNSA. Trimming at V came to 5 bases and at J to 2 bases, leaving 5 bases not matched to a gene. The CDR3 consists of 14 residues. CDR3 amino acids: CASSLRQGNYGYTF. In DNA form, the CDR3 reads TGTGCCAGCAGCCTACGACAGGGCAACTATGGCTACACCTTC.

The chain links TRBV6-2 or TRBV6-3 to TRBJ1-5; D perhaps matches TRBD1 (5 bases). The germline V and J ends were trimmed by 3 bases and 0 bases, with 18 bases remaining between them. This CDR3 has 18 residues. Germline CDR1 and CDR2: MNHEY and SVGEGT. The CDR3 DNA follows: TGTGCCAGCAGTTATAGGCTGGACTGGGGACTTAGCAATCAGCCCCAGCATTTT. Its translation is CASSYRLDWGLSNQPQHF.